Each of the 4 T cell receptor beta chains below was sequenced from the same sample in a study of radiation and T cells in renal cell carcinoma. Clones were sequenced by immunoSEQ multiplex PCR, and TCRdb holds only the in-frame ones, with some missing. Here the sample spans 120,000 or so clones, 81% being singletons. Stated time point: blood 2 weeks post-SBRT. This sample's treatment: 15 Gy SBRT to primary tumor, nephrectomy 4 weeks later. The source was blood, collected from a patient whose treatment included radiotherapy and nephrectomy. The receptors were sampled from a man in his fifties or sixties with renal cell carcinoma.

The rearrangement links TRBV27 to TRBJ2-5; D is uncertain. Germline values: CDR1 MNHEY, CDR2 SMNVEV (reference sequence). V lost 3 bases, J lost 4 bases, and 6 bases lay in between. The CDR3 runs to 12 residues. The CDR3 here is CASSFATETQYF. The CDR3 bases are TGTGCCAGCAGTTTCGCAACAGAGACCCAGTACTTC.

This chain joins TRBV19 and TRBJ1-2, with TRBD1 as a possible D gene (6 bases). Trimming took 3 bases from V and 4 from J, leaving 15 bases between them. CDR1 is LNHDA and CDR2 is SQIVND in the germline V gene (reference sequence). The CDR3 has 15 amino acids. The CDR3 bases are TGTGCCAGTAGTATGGGACGGGGGGCCGGCTATGGCTACACCTTC. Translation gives CASSMGRGAGYGYTF.

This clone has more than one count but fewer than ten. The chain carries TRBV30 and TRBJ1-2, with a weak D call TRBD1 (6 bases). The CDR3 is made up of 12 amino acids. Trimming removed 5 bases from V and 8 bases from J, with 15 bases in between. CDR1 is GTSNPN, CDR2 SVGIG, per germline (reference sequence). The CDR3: CAWARQDGGYTF. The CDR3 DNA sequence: TGTGCCTGGGCCAGACAGGACGGGGGCTACACCTTC. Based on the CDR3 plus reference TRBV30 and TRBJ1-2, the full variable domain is SQTIHQWPATLVQPVGSPLSLECTVEGTSNPNLYWYRQAAGRGLQLLFYSVGIGQISSEVPQNLSASRPQDRQFILSSKKLLLSDSGFYLCAWARQDGGYTFGSGTRLTVV.

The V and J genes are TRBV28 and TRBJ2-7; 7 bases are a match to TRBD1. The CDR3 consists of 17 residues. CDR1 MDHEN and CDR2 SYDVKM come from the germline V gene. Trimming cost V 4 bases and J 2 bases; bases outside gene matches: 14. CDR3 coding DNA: TGTGCCAGCAGTTCCCCGGCTGAACCGACAGGGCCCTACGAGCAGTACTTC. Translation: CASSSPAEPTGPYEQYF.